This is a list of T cell receptor beta chains from one sample in a study of cytomegalovirus exposure and HLA in healthy donors. The method was immunoSEQ multiplex PCR; TCRdb's version includes in-frame clones alone and lacks a portion of them. The table includes 140,000 to 150,000 clones, about 76% detected once. Sequencing was done on a sample of PBMCs. Receptors originate from a male donor in good health and CMV-seronegative. CDR3s include the opening cysteine and the closing phenylalanine or tryptophan. The order of the fields is clone size, J gene, V gene, D gene, CDR3 protein, CDR3 DNA. The D gene is left open where the match is weak. Some rows have no size entry. The others give once, few or many, or a class for an expanded clone.

clone_size: NA
j_call: TRBJ2-1
v_call: TRBV2
d_call: NA
cdr3_aa: CASNAGGQYNEQFF
cdr3_nt: TGTGCCAGCAACGCGGGCGGGCAGTACAATGAGCAGTTCTTC

clone_size: once
j_call: TRBJ2-5
v_call: TRBV11-2
d_call: TRBD1
cdr3_aa: CASSLDSGGQETQYF
cdr3_nt: TGTGCCAGCAGCTTAGATTCAGGGGGCCAAGAGACCCAGTACTTC

clone_size: NA
j_call: TRBJ1-2
v_call: TRBV7-9
d_call: TRBD1
cdr3_aa: CASSPRTGGETSRGYTF
cdr3_nt: TGTGCCAGCAGCCCACGGACAGGGGGTGAAACATCTAGAGGCTACACCTTC

clone_size: once
j_call: TRBJ1-3
v_call: TRBV7-9
d_call: NA
cdr3_aa: CASSFPTDSTIYF
cdr3_nt: TGTGCCAGCAGCTTCCCTACCGATAGCACCATATATTTT

clone_size: NA
j_call: TRBJ1-4
v_call: TRBV7-2
d_call: TRBD1
cdr3_aa: CASSRGQGEKLFF
cdr3_nt: TGTGCCAGCAGCCGGGGACAGGGTGAAAAACTGTTTTTT

clone_size: NA
j_call: TRBJ1-2
v_call: TRBV7-9
d_call: NA
cdr3_aa: CASSPKHPGYTF
cdr3_nt: TGTGCCAGCAGCCCTAAGCATCCCGGCTACACCTTC

clone_size: NA
j_call: TRBJ2-1
v_call: TRBV18
d_call: TRBD2
cdr3_aa: CASSPLAGVGNEQFF
cdr3_nt: TGTGCCAGCTCACCACTAGCGGGAGTTGGTAATGAGCAGTTCTTC

clone_size: few
j_call: TRBJ2-3
v_call: TRBV10-3
d_call: TRBD2
cdr3_aa: CAIRESVALAATDTQYF
cdr3_nt: TGTGCCATCAGAGAATCGGTTGCCCTAGCGGCCACAGATACGCAGTATTTT

clone_size: NA
j_call: TRBJ2-2
v_call: TRBV6-6
d_call: TRBD1
cdr3_aa: CASSYPRQGWTGELFF
cdr3_nt: TGTGCCAGCAGTTACCCACGACAGGGCTGGACCGGGGAGCTGTTTTTT

clone_size: NA
j_call: TRBJ1-4
v_call: TRBV5-1
d_call: TRBD1
cdr3_aa: CASSSGQGPATNEKLFF
cdr3_nt: TGCGCCAGCAGCTCGGGACAGGGGCCCGCAACTAATGAAAAACTGTTTTTT

clone_size: NA
j_call: TRBJ2-7
v_call: TRBV7-3
d_call: NA
cdr3_aa: CASSPSRGYEQYF
cdr3_nt: TGTGCCAGCAGCCCCTCTCGCGGCTACGAGCAGTACTTC

clone_size: NA
j_call: TRBJ1-2
v_call: TRBV19
d_call: NA
cdr3_aa: CASSVTAANYGYTF
cdr3_nt: TGTGCCAGTAGTGTGACAGCAGCTAACTATGGCTACACCTTC

clone_size: NA
j_call: TRBJ1-6
v_call: TRBV25-1
d_call: NA
cdr3_aa: CASMSASDTSPLHF
cdr3_nt: TGTGCCAGCATGAGCGCCTCGGATACGTCACCCCTCCACTTT

clone_size: once
j_call: TRBJ1-5
v_call: TRBV12-5
d_call: TRBD1
cdr3_aa: CASGLDGQGHQPQHF
cdr3_nt: TGTGCTAGTGGTTTGGACGGACAGGGACATCAGCCCCAGCATTTT

clone_size: NA
j_call: TRBJ1-2
v_call: TRBV14
d_call: NA
cdr3_aa: CASSQGRGWGYGYTF
cdr3_nt: TGTGCCAGCAGCCAAGGGAGGGGCTGGGGCTATGGCTACACCTTC

clone_size: NA
j_call: TRBJ1-2
v_call: TRBV5-6
d_call: NA
cdr3_aa: CASSLEQEYGYTF
cdr3_nt: TGTGCCAGCAGCTTGGAACAGGAGTATGGCTACACCTTC

clone_size: few
j_call: TRBJ1-1
v_call: TRBV6-1
d_call: NA
cdr3_aa: CASSEPGWNTEAFF
cdr3_nt: TGTGCCAGCAGTGAACCAGGGTGGAACACTGAAGCTTTCTTT

clone_size: few
j_call: TRBJ2-5
v_call: TRBV11-1
d_call: NA
cdr3_aa: CASSLALDRKQETQYF
cdr3_nt: TGTGCCAGCAGCTTAGCCCTAGACCGAAAACAAGAGACCCAGTACTTC

clone_size: NA
j_call: TRBJ1-5
v_call: TRBV29-1
d_call: NA
cdr3_aa: CSVALDSNQPQHF
cdr3_nt: TGCAGCGTTGCACTCGATAGCAATCAGCCCCAGCATTTT

clone_size: NA
j_call: TRBJ1-6
v_call: TRBV7-3
d_call: TRBD1
cdr3_aa: CASSPGTANNSPLHF
cdr3_nt: TGTGCCAGCAGCCCCGGGACAGCTAATAATTCACCCCTCCACTTT

clone_size: NA
j_call: TRBJ2-1
v_call: TRBV18
d_call: NA
cdr3_aa: CASSRRGASGPYNEQFF
cdr3_nt: TGTGCCAGCTCACGACGGGGGGCTAGCGGACCTTACAATGAGCAGTTCTTC

clone_size: NA
j_call: TRBJ1-2
v_call: TRBV4-1
d_call: NA
cdr3_aa: CASSQLPGQTGMTSNYGYTF
cdr3_nt: TGCGCCAGCAGCCAACTCCCAGGACAGACCGGGATGACCTCTAACTATGGCTACACCTTC

clone_size: NA
j_call: TRBJ1-2
v_call: TRBV7-2
d_call: TRBD1
cdr3_aa: CASSPGTGNNNYGYTF
cdr3_nt: TGTGCCAGCAGCCCCGGGACAGGCAATAATAACTATGGCTACACCTTC

clone_size: NA
j_call: TRBJ1-2
v_call: TRBV5-1
d_call: TRBD1
cdr3_aa: CATQTGEGYGYTF
cdr3_nt: TGCGCCACCCAGACAGGGGAGGGCTATGGCTACACCTTC

clone_size: NA
j_call: TRBJ2-7
v_call: TRBV15
d_call: TRBD1
cdr3_aa: CATSSWDRGNYEQYF
cdr3_nt: TGTGCCACCAGCAGTTGGGACAGGGGTAACTACGAGCAGTACTTC

clone_size: few
j_call: TRBJ2-2
v_call: TRBV4-3
d_call: TRBD1
cdr3_aa: CASSQEIIGQGVTGELFF
cdr3_nt: TGCGCCAGCAGCCAAGAGATCATAGGACAGGGGGTAACCGGGGAGCTGTTTTTT

clone_size: NA
j_call: TRBJ1-5
v_call: TRBV27
d_call: TRBD1
cdr3_aa: CASSKQGSSGQPQHF
cdr3_nt: TGTGCCAGCAGTAAACAGGGGAGCTCAGGCCAGCCCCAGCATTTT

clone_size: few
j_call: TRBJ2-7
v_call: TRBV19
d_call: TRBD1
cdr3_aa: CASRPTRDRVYEQYF
cdr3_nt: TGTGCCAGCCGACCGACCCGGGACAGGGTCTACGAGCAGTACTTC

clone_size: NA
j_call: TRBJ1-1
v_call: TRBV5-4
d_call: NA
cdr3_aa: CASSPRGGGRQTEAFF
cdr3_nt: TGTGCCAGCAGCCCCCGGGGTGGGGGGAGGCAAACTGAAGCTTTCTTT

clone_size: NA
j_call: TRBJ1-4
v_call: TRBV4-1
d_call: TRBD1
cdr3_aa: CASSQDVNRGGTTNEKLFF
cdr3_nt: TGCGCCAGCAGCCAAGATGTGAACAGGGGAGGAACGACTAATGAAAAACTGTTTTTT

clone_size: NA
j_call: TRBJ1-1
v_call: TRBV28
d_call: TRBD1
cdr3_aa: CASSSGQGNTEAFF
cdr3_nt: TGTGCCAGCAGTTCGGGACAGGGGAACACTGAAGCTTTCTTT

clone_size: NA
j_call: TRBJ1-1
v_call: TRBV7-8
d_call: NA
cdr3_aa: CASTPGGAMNTEAFF
cdr3_nt: TGTGCCAGCACCCCTGGCGGCGCAATGAACACTGAAGCTTTCTTT

clone_size: NA
j_call: TRBJ2-1
v_call: TRBV29-1
d_call: NA
cdr3_aa: CSVREYRYSYNEQFF
cdr3_nt: TGCAGCGTCCGGGAATACAGATACTCCTACAATGAGCAGTTCTTC

clone_size: NA
j_call: TRBJ2-5
v_call: TRBV25-1
d_call: NA
cdr3_aa: CASSVNRAWGQETQYF
cdr3_nt: TGTGCCAGCAGTGTCAACAGGGCCTGGGGTCAAGAGACCCAGTACTTC

clone_size: NA
j_call: TRBJ1-2
v_call: TRBV19
d_call: NA
cdr3_aa: CASTVPGQLYGYTF
cdr3_nt: TGTGCCAGTACCGTCCCCGGACAGCTCTATGGCTACACCTTC

clone_size: NA
j_call: TRBJ2-7
v_call: TRBV5-1
d_call: NA
cdr3_aa: CASSFGLPGEQYF
cdr3_nt: TGCGCCAGCAGCTTTGGACTCCCCGGGGAGCAGTACTTC

clone_size: NA
j_call: TRBJ2-2
v_call: TRBV5-1
d_call: TRBD2
cdr3_aa: CASSLDLPTSGRGTGELFF
cdr3_nt: TGCGCCAGCAGCTTGGATCTCCCCACTAGCGGGAGGGGAACCGGGGAGCTGTTTTTT

clone_size: NA
j_call: TRBJ2-7
v_call: TRBV9
d_call: NA
cdr3_aa: CASSVQALGSDEQYF
cdr3_nt: TGTGCCAGCAGCGTCCAGGCTTTAGGCTCGGACGAGCAGTACTTC

clone_size: few
j_call: TRBJ1-3
v_call: TRBV19
d_call: NA
cdr3_aa: CASSIETTGNTIYF
cdr3_nt: TGTGCCAGTAGTATCGAGACAACTGGAAACACCATATATTTT

clone_size: NA
j_call: TRBJ2-2
v_call: TRBV11-2
d_call: NA
cdr3_aa: CASSLDTSITGELFF
cdr3_nt: TGTGCCAGCAGCTTAGATACTAGCATCACCGGGGAGCTGTTTTTT

clone_size: NA
j_call: TRBJ1-6
v_call: TRBV6-4
d_call: NA
cdr3_aa: CASRADVTDALHF
cdr3_nt: TGTGCCAGCAGGGCTGACGTGACAGATGCCCTCCACTTT

clone_size: NA
j_call: TRBJ2-5
v_call: TRBV5-4
d_call: NA
cdr3_aa: CASSLESPNSRETQYF
cdr3_nt: TGTGCCAGCAGCTTGGAGTCTCCCAACTCCCGAGAGACCCAGTACTTC

clone_size: NA
j_call: TRBJ2-7
v_call: TRBV27
d_call: TRBD1
cdr3_aa: CASSRRLDRAEDEQYF
cdr3_nt: TGTGCCAGCAGTCGACGACTGGACAGGGCCGAAGACGAGCAGTACTTC

clone_size: NA
j_call: TRBJ1-2
v_call: TRBV19
d_call: NA
cdr3_aa: CASSTIDSYYGYTF
cdr3_nt: TGTGCCAGTAGTACGATCGACAGCTACTATGGCTACACCTTC

clone_size: NA
j_call: TRBJ2-7
v_call: TRBV19
d_call: TRBD1
cdr3_aa: CASSVRDRGLYEQYF
cdr3_nt: TGTGCCAGTAGTGTCCGGGACAGGGGGCTTTACGAGCAGTACTTC

clone_size: NA
j_call: TRBJ2-1
v_call: TRBV7-9
d_call: TRBD2
cdr3_aa: CASRSTSGGADEQFF
cdr3_nt: TGTGCCAGCAGATCCACTAGCGGGGGGGCCGATGAGCAGTTCTTC

clone_size: once
j_call: TRBJ2-5
v_call: TRBV7-8
d_call: TRBD2
cdr3_aa: CASTYVPAGEQYF
cdr3_nt: TGTGCCAGCACCTACGTTCCGGCGGGAGAGCAGTACTTC

clone_size: NA
j_call: TRBJ2-7
v_call: TRBV9
d_call: TRBD2
cdr3_aa: CASSGLAASYEQYF
cdr3_nt: TGTGCCAGCAGCGGACTAGCGGCCTCCTACGAGCAGTACTTC

clone_size: NA
j_call: TRBJ2-7
v_call: TRBV11-2
d_call: TRBD1
cdr3_aa: CASSPRTGEYEQYF
cdr3_nt: TGTGCCAGCAGCCCCCGGACAGGGGAGTACGAGCAGTACTTC

clone_size: NA
j_call: TRBJ2-7
v_call: TRBV4-2
d_call: TRBD1
cdr3_aa: CASSPRQGLGTYEQYF
cdr3_nt: TGTGCCAGCAGCCCACGACAGGGCTTGGGGACCTACGAGCAGTACTTC

clone_size: few
j_call: TRBJ1-1
v_call: TRBV5-5
d_call: NA
cdr3_aa: CASKMATGNTEAFF
cdr3_nt: TGTGCCAGCAAGATGGCGACAGGGAACACTGAAGCTTTCTTT

clone_size: NA
j_call: TRBJ2-7
v_call: TRBV28
d_call: TRBD2
cdr3_aa: CASSLGTAGTISGRRGNEQYF
cdr3_nt: TGTGCCAGCAGCCTCGGGACAGCGGGGACAATTAGCGGGAGAAGAGGCAACGAGCAGTACTTC

clone_size: NA
j_call: TRBJ1-1
v_call: TRBV20-1
d_call: NA
cdr3_aa: CSASINTEAFF
cdr3_nt: TGCAGTGCTAGTATTAACACTGAAGCTTTCTTT

clone_size: once
j_call: TRBJ2-7
v_call: TRBV5-3
d_call: TRBD1
cdr3_aa: CARSPTGDSPCYEQYF
cdr3_nt: TGTGCCAGAAGCCCCACCGGGGACAGCCCTTGCTACGAGCAGTACTTC

clone_size: few
j_call: TRBJ2-7
v_call: TRBV15
d_call: NA
cdr3_aa: CATRPDSSYEQYF
cdr3_nt: TGTGCCACCCGTCCGGACAGCTCCTACGAGCAGTACTTC

clone_size: few
j_call: TRBJ1-1
v_call: TRBV4-3
d_call: TRBD1
cdr3_aa: CASSQEGGVAFLRAFF
cdr3_nt: TGCGCCAGCAGCCAAGAAGGGGGCGTTGCGTTTTTGAGGGCTTTCTTT